This is a list of T cell receptor beta chains from one sample in a study of shared clonotypes between healthy human individuals. The data were produced by immunoSEQ multiplex PCR, yet TCRdb's version contains in-frame clones alone and is incomplete. Of 2 million to 2.5 million clones detected, about 92% appear once; the ten largest clones hold 0.35% to 0.5%. The sample comprised naive CD4+ T cells from PBMCs. The receptor set was obtained from a man younger than 35 in good health. Some clones in this sample may be carry-over from other donors' samples. Both conserved end residues are part of each CDR3. D genes are given only for firm matches. Clone size appears in some rows only: once, few, many, or a class for an expanded clone.

.	TRBV7-8	TRBJ2-5	TRBD1	16	CASSARMGQGRETQYF	TGTGCCAGCAGCGCTCGGATGGGACAGGGTAGGGAGACCCAGTACTTC
.	TRBV7-2	TRBJ1-2	TRBD1	14	CASSLTGQGGGYTF	TGTGCCAGCAGCTTAACCGGACAGGGAGGTGGCTACACCTTC
.	TRBV27	TRBJ1-1	TRBD1	14	CASSGGQLNTEAFF	TGTGCCAGCAGTGGGGGACAGTTGAACACTGAAGCTTTCTTT
.	TRBV27	TRBJ1-2	.	14	CASSLNRFNYGYTF	TGTGCCAGCAGTTTGAACAGATTTAACTATGGCTACACCTTC
.	TRBV7-2	TRBJ2-7	.	15	CASSDRQGGNYEQYF	TGTGCCAGCAGCGATCGACAGGGCGGGAACTACGAGCAGTACTTC
once	TRBV5-4	TRBJ2-3	TRBD2	16	CASSLDGTRGADTQYF	TGTGCCAGCAGCTTGGATGGGACTAGGGGCGCAGATACGCAGTATTTT
.	TRBV11-1	TRBJ2-2	TRBD1	15	CASRIDRTGVGELFF	TGTGCCAGCAGAATTGACCGCACAGGGGTCGGGGAGCTGTTTTTT
once	TRBV5-1	TRBJ1-1	.	14	CASSFSEKNTEAFF	TGCGCCAGCAGCTTCTCGGAAAAGAACACTGAAGCTTTCTTT
few	TRBV14	TRBJ1-1	.	13	CASSRVPPGEAFF	TGTGCCAGCAGCCGGGTACCCCCGGGTGAAGCTTTCTTT
.	TRBV5-1	TRBJ2-1	.	15	CASSLVAGEGGEQFF	TGCGCCAGCAGCTTGGTGGCAGGGGAGGGCGGTGAGCAGTTCTTC
.	TRBV18	TRBJ1-5	.	16	CASSPNLPGSGQPQHF	TGTGCCAGCTCACCAAACCTCCCGGGCAGCGGCCAGCCCCAGCATTTT
.	TRBV5-4	TRBJ2-7	TRBD2	16	CASSLGGLGPSYEQYF	TGTGCCAGCAGCCTGGGGGGACTAGGACCCTCCTACGAGCAGTACTTC
once	TRBV13	TRBJ1-2	.	15	CASSLSGNPNYGYTF	TGTGCCAGCAGCCTTTCAGGAAATCCTAACTATGGCTACACCTTC
.	TRBV9	TRBJ2-5	.	12	CASSLDAAYQYF	TGTGCCAGCAGCCTAGACGCGGCGTACCAGTACTTC
.	TRBV2	TRBJ2-5	.	14	CASSVEAEQETQYF	TGTGCCAGCAGTGTAGAAGCGGAGCAAGAGACCCAGTACTTC
.	TRBV4-3	TRBJ2-4	TRBD2	16	CASSPAGGGHSDIQYF	TGCGCCAGCAGTCCAGCGGGAGGGGGGCACAGTGACATTCAGTACTTC
.	TRBV7-9	TRBJ1-5	.	16	CASSLGNLLSNQPQHF	TGTGCCAGCAGCTTAGGGAATTTGTTAAGCAATCAGCCCCAGCATTTT
.	TRBV19	TRBJ1-3	.	14	CASSIRDRGDTIYF	TGTGCCAGTAGCATCCGGGACCGAGGAGACACCATATATTTT
.	TRBV28	TRBJ1-4	.	16	CASSRLLTWGYEKLFF	TGTGCCAGCAGTCGACTTCTAACGTGGGGGTATGAAAAACTGTTTTTT
.	TRBV6-5	TRBJ1-4	.	14	CASSYSTPFGKLFF	TGTGCCAGCAGTTACTCGACCCCCTTCGGAAAACTGTTTTTT
few	TRBV7-9	TRBJ1-5	.	13	CASSKYGNQPQHF	TGTGCCAGCAGTAAATACGGCAATCAGCCCCAGCATTTT
.	TRBV18	TRBJ1-4	TRBD1	14	CASSKQGANEKLFF	TGTGCCAGCTCGAAACAGGGGGCTAATGAAAAACTGTTTTTT
.	TRBV5-4	TRBJ2-7	TRBD2	15	CASSYPGGRSYEQYF	TGTGCCAGCAGCTATCCGGGAGGGAGGTCCTACGAGCAGTACTTC
.	TRBV10-3	TRBJ2-3	.	12	CAIGPLEDTQYF	TGTGCCATCGGCCCCTTGGAAGATACGCAGTATTTT
.	TRBV19	TRBJ1-1	.	15	CASSIRWGQGTEAFF	TGTGCCAGTAGTATAAGGTGGGGGCAAGGAACTGAAGCTTTCTTT
.	TRBV6-1	TRBJ1-4	.	15	CASSDSGGTNEKLFF	TGTGCCAGCAGTGATTCGGGTGGAACTAATGAAAAACTGTTTTTT
.	TRBV7-7	TRBJ2-5	TRBD1	15	CASSPTGGRGETQYF	TGTGCCAGCAGCCCGACAGGGGGCAGGGGGGAGACCCAGTACTTC
.	TRBV5-1	TRBJ2-7	.	11	CASSGAYEQYF	TGCGCCAGCAGCGGAGCCTACGAGCAGTACTTC
few	TRBV7-9	TRBJ2-2	TRBD2	13	CASSRSGTGELFF	TGTGCCAGCAGCCGTAGCGGGACCGGGGAGCTGTTTTTT
.	TRBV18	TRBJ1-3	TRBD1	15	CASSNTGGEGNTIYF	TGTGCCAGCTCAAATACAGGGGGCGAAGGAAACACCATATATTTT
.	TRBV25-1	TRBJ2-7	.	13	CASSETNSYEQYF	TGTGCCAGCAGTGAAACTAACTCCTACGAGCAGTACTTC
.	TRBV2	TRBJ2-3	.	15	CASSELSKGPDTQYF	TGTGCCAGCAGTGAGTTAAGCAAGGGGCCAGATACGCAGTATTTT
once	TRBV28	TRBJ1-2	TRBD1	14	CASSLGRGHYGYTF	TGTGCCAGCAGTTTGGGCAGGGGGCATTATGGCTACACCTTC
.	TRBV18	TRBJ2-5	TRBD1	15	CASSPGTGGEETQYF	TGTGCCAGCTCACCAGGGACAGGGGGAGAAGAGACCCAGTACTTC
.	TRBV18	TRBJ2-1	TRBD2	16	CASSLLAGRDHNEQFF	TGTGCCAGCTCACTACTAGCGGGGCGGGACCACAATGAGCAGTTCTTC
once	TRBV25-1	TRBJ2-5	TRBD1	13	CASSGDSTKTQYF	TGTGCCAGCAGTGGGGACAGCACGAAGACCCAGTACTTC